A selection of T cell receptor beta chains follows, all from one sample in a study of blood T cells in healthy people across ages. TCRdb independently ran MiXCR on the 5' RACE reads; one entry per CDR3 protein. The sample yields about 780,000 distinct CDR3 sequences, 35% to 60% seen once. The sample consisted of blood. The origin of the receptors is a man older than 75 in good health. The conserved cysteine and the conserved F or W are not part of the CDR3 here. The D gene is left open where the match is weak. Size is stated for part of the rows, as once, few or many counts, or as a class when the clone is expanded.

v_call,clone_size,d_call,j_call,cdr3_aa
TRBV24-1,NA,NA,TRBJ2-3,ATSDTGPFSTDTQY
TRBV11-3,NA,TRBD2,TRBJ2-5,ASSLRGTSGQETQY
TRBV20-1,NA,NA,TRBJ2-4,SRRELAKNIQY
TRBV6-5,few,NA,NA,ASSYWGGLQTKETQY
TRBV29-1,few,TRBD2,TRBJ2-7,SVGLGGDEQY
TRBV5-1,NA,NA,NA,ASSPPTFAEQY
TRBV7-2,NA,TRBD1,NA,ASSIGQGRLSTQY
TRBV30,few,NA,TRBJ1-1,AWSPRRGGNTEAF
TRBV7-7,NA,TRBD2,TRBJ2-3,ASSPRAGGDTQY
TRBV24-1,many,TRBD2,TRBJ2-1,ATSDPSGGRTSYNEQF
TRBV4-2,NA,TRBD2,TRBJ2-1,ASSQDGTGGNSYNEQF
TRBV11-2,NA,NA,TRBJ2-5,ASSPIQGQETQY
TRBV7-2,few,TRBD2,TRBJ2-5,ASSLPGLGAETQY
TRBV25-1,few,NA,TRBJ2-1,ASSNRRQGSYNEQF
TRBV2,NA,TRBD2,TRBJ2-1,ASSGTSGRAGYEQF
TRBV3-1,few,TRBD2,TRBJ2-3,ASSRQAGDEDTQY
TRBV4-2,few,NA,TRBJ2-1,ASSQSLGLANNEQF